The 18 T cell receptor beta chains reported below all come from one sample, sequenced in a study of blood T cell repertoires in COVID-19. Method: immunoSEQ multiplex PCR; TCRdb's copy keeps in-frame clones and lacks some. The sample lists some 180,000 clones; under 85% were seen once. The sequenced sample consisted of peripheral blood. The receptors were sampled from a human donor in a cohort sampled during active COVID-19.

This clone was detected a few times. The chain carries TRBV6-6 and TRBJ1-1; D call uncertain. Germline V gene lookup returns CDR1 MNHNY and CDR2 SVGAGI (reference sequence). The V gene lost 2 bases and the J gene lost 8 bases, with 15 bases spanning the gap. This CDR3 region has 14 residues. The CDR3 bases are TGTGCCAGCAGTTACGGAGGGCTGGGTTTGGAAGCTTTCTTT. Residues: CASSYGGLGLEAFF.

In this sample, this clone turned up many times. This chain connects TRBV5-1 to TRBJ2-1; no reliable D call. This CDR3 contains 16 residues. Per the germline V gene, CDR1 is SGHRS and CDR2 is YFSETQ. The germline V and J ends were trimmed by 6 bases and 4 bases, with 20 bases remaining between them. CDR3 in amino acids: CASTAASATPYNEQFF. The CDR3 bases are TGCGCCAGCACCGCGGCATCCGCTACTCCTTACAATGAGCAGTTCTTC.

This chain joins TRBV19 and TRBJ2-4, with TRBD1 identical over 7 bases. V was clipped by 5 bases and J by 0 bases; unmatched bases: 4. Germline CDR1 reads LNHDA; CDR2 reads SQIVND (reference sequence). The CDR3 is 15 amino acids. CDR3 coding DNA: TGTGCCAGTAGTGGGACAGATTTAGCCAAAAACATTCAGTACTTC. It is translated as CASSGTDLAKNIQYF. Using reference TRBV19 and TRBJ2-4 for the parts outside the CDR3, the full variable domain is DGGITQSPKYLFRKEGQNVTLSCEQNLNHDAMYWYRQDPGQGLRLIYYSQIVNDFQKGDIAEGYSVSREKKESFPLTVTSAQKNPTAFYLCASSGTDLAKNIQYFGAGTRLSVL.

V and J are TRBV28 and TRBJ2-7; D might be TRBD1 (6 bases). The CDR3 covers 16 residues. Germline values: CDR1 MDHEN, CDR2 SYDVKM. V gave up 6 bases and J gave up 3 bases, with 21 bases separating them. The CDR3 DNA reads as TGTGCCAGCAGAGCTAAACAGGGCGCTACTTTCTACGAGCAGTACTTC. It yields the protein CASRAKQGATFYEQYF.

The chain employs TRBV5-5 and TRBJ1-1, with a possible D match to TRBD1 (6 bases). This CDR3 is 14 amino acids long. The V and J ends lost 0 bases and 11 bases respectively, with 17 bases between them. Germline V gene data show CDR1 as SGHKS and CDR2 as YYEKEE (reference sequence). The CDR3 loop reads CASSLARGELLAFF. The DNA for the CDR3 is TGTGCCAGCAGCTTGGCCAGGGGAGAGCTACTCGCTTTCTTT.

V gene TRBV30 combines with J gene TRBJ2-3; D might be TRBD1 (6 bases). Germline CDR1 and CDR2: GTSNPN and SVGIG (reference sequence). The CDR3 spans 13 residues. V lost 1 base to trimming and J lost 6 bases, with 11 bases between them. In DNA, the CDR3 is TGTGCCTGGAGTGATTGGCAGGGGGATACGCAGTATTTT. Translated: CAWSDWQGDTQYF.

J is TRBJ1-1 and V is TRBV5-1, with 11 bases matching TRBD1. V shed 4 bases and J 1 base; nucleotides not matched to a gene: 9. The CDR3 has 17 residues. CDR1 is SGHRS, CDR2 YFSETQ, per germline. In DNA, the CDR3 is TGCGCCAGCAGCCCTGGACAGGGGGCCAGAGGGAACACTGAAGCTTTCTTT. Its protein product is CASSPGQGARGNTEAFF.

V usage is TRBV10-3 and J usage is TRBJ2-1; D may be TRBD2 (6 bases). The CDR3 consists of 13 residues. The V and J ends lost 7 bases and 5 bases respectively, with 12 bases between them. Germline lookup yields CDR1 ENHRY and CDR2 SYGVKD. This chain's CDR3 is CAIKREEDNEQFF. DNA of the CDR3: TGTGCCATCAAAAGGGAGGAAGACAATGAGCAGTTCTTC.

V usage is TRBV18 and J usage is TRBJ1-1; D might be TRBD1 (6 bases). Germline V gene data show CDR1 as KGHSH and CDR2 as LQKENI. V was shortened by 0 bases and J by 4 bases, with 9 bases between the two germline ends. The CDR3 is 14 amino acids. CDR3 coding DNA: TGTGCCAGCTCACCACCGGACAGAATCACTGAAGCTTTCTTT. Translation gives CASSPPDRITEAFF.

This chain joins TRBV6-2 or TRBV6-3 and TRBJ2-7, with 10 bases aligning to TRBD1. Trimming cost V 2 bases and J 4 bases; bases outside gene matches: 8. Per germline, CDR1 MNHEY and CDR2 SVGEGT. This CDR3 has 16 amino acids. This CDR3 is CASSYANPGQGYEQYF. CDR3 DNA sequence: TGTGCCAGCAGTTACGCAAATCCGGGACAGGGGTACGAGCAGTACTTC.

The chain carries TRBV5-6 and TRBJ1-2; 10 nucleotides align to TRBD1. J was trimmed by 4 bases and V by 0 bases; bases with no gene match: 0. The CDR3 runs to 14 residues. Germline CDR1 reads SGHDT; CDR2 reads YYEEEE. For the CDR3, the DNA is TGTGCCAGCAGCTTGGGGGACAGGGGCTATGGCTACACCTTC. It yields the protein CASSLGDRGYGYTF.

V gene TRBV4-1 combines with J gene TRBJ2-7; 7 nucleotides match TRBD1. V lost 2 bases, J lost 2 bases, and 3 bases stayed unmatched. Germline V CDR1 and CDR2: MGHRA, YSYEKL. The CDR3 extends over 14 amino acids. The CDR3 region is CASSQSTGTYEQYF. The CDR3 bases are TGCGCCAGCAGCCAATCGACAGGGACCTACGAGCAGTACTTC.

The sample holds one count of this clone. The CDR3 is CASTKAGTGRTEAFF. CDR3 in DNA: TGTGCCAGTACCAAAGCCGGGACAGGGCGCACTGAAGCTTTCTTT. The chain uses TRBV19 and TRBJ1-1, with 9 bases lining up with TRBD1. Per the germline V gene, CDR1 is LNHDA and CDR2 is SQIVND (reference sequence). The V gene end was trimmed by 7 bases and the J gene end by 4 bases; junction bases not matched to a gene: 10. CDR3 size: 15 residues.

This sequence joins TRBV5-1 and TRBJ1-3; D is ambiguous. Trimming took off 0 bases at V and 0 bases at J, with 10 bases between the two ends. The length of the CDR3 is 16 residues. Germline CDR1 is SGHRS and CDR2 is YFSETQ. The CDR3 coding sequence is TGCGCCAGCAGCTTGGCCAACCCTAGCTCTGGAAACACCATATATTTT. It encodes CASSLANPSSGNTIYF.

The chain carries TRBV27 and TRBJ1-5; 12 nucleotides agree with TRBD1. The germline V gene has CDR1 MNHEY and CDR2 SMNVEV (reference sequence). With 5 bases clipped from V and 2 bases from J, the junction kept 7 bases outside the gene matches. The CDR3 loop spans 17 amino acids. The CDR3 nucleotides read TGTGCCAGCAGTAAGGGACAGGGGGCTTTGGGCAATCAGCCCCAGCATTTT. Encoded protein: CASSKGQGALGNQPQHF.

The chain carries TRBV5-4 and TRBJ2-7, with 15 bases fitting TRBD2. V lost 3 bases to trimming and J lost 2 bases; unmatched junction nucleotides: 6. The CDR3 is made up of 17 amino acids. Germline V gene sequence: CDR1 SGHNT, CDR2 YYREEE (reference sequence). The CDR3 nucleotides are TGTGCCAGCAGCTGGACTAGCGGGGGGGGTACCCCCTACGAGCAGTACTTC. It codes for CASSWTSGGGTPYEQYF.

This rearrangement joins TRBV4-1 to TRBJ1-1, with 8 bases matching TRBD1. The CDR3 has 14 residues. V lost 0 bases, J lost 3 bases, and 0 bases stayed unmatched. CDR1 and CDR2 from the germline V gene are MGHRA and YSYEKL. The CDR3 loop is CASSQEDRDTEAFF. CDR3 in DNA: TGCGCCAGCAGCCAAGAGGACAGGGACACTGAAGCTTTCTTT.

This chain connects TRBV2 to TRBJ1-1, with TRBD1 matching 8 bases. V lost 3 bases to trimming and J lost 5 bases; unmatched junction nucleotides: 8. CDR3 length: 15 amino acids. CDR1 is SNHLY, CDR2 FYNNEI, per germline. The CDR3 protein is CASSDRGQGATEAFF. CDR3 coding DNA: TGTGCCAGCAGTGACCGCGGACAGGGAGCTACTGAAGCTTTCTTT.